A selection of T cell receptor beta chains follows, all from one sample in a study of T-cell reconstitution after alpha-beta-depleted transplantation in children. TCRdb fed the PCR reads into MiXCR, producing one record per CDR3 protein. The table lists about 5,900 distinct CDR3 sequences, around 16% of them singletons. Sequenced material: PBMCs, mostly from graft donor cells, taken 180 days after TCRalphabeta/CD19-depleted stem cell transplant. Receptors originate from a patient under 10 years old who had a stem cell transplant for inherited bone marrow failure, so the T cells may come from the graft donor. Each CDR3 is given with its conserved first and last residue. D genes are given only for firm matches. The size field is filled for only some rows; it gives once, few, many or a size class.

V gene: TRBV20-1; D gene: TRBD2; clone size: many; J gene: TRBJ2-1; CDR3 DNA: TGCAGTGCTAGAGTTGGGACTAGCGGGAGGGTAGAGCAGTTCTTC; CDR3 protein: CSARVGTSGRVEQFF
V gene: TRBV12-3/TRBV12-4; D gene: TRBD1; clone size: many; J gene: TRBJ2-2; CDR3 DNA: TGTGCCAGCAGCCGGGGACAGGGGTACACCGGGGAGCTGTTTTTT; CDR3 protein: CASSRGQGYTGELFF
V gene: TRBV3-1; D gene: .; clone size: many; J gene: TRBJ2-1; CDR3 DNA: TGTGCCAGCAGCCAAGACCGTCTATTCTTC; CDR3 protein: CASSQDRLFF
V gene: TRBV20-1; D gene: .; clone size: many; J gene: TRBJ2-1; CDR3 DNA: TGCAGTGCTAGAGATAGGCTAGCGTCGATTAGGGCTAAGGAGCAGTTCTTC; CDR3 protein: CSARDRLASIRAKEQFF
V gene: TRBV5-6; D gene: .; clone size: .; J gene: TRBJ1-2; CDR3 DNA: TGTGCCAGCAGTTTACAGGGATCCTATGGCCACTCCTTC; CDR3 protein: CASSLQGSYGHSF
V gene: TRBV28; D gene: .; clone size: many; J gene: TRBJ2-1; CDR3 DNA: TGTGCCAGCAGTTTAATAGGGCCTTACAATGAGCAGTTCTTC; CDR3 protein: CASSLIGPYNEQFF
V gene: TRBV4-3; D gene: .; clone size: many; J gene: TRBJ2-2; CDR3 DNA: TGCGCCAGCAGCCAAGATTTGGAGTGGCGGGAGCTGTTTTTT; CDR3 protein: CASSQDLEWRELFF
V gene: TRBV20-1; D gene: .; clone size: many; J gene: TRBJ2-5; CDR3 DNA: TGCAGTGCTAGGGAGCCCTTTGGAGGGGATCAAGAGACCCAGTACTTC; CDR3 protein: CSAREPFGGDQETQYF
V gene: TRBV5-1; D gene: TRBD1; clone size: many; J gene: TRBJ2-7; CDR3 DNA: TGCGCCAGCAGCACCCGGACAGGGGGTGAGCAGTACTTC; CDR3 protein: CASSTRTGGEQYF
V gene: TRBV20-1; D gene: TRBD2; clone size: many; J gene: TRBJ2-3; CDR3 DNA: TGCAGTGCTAGGACTAGCGGTAGCACAGATACGCAGTATTTT; CDR3 protein: CSARTSGSTDTQYF
V gene: TRBV7-9; D gene: TRBD1; clone size: many; J gene: TRBJ1-5; CDR3 DNA: TGTGCCAGCAGCCCTGGACAGGAGGGACCCCAGCATTTT; CDR3 protein: CASSPGQEGPQHF
V gene: TRBV7-2; D gene: .; clone size: many; J gene: TRBJ1-2; CDR3 DNA: TGTGCCAGCAGCTTAGTGGCAGGGAGTAACTATGGCTACACCTTC; CDR3 protein: CASSLVAGSNYGYTF
V gene: TRBV6-5; D gene: .; clone size: many; J gene: TRBJ2-2; CDR3 DNA: TGTGCCAGCAGTTGGGACTACACCGGGGAGCTGTTTTTT; CDR3 protein: CASSWDYTGELFF
V gene: TRBV7-7; D gene: .; clone size: many; J gene: TRBJ2-1; CDR3 DNA: TGTGCCAGCAGCCCTCTTAGGGACTTTCGGTTCTCCTACAATGAGCAGTTCTTC; CDR3 protein: CASSPLRDFRFSYNEQFF
V gene: TRBV4-1; D gene: .; clone size: many; J gene: TRBJ2-7; CDR3 DNA: TGCGCCAGCAGCCACCCTGGGGGCTCCTACGAGCAGTACTTC; CDR3 protein: CASSHPGGSYEQYF